Below, 4 T cell receptor beta chains from the same sample are listed, as sequenced in a study of T-cell reconstitution after alpha-beta-depleted transplantation in children. The library targeted TCRbeta and was prepared with unique molecular identifiers. TCRdb re-derived calls from the PCR reads in MiXCR, one entry per CDR3 protein. The sample contains about 610,000 distinct CDR3 sequences, about 11% of which appear only once. The sequenced sample was PBMCs from the stem cell graft donor, obtained from the stem cell graft. These receptors all come from a human donor who donated a stem cell graft to a child with acute myeloid leukemia.

This clonotype was counted a few times. This rearrangement joins TRBV28 to TRBJ2-7; D is perhaps TRBD2 (5 bases). Germline V lookup: CDR1 MDHEN, CDR2 SYDVKM. CDR3 length equals 13 residues. The V end was cut by 6 bases, the J end by 4 bases, with 13 bases between. The CDR3 here is CASSRGLNYEQYF. The CDR3, as DNA: TGTGCCAGCAGCCGGGGATTGAATTACGAGCAGTACTTC. Full variable domain (outside the CDR3, taken from reference TRBV28 and TRBJ2-7): DVKVTQSSRYLVKRTGEKVFLECVQDMDHENMFWYRQDPGLGLRLIYFSYDVKMKEKGDIPEGYSVSREKKERFSLILESASTNQTSMYLCASSRGLNYEQYFGPGTRLTVT.

The chain couples TRBV5-1 to TRBJ2-1, with 12 bases matching TRBD2. This CDR3 is 15 amino acids long. The V gene's germline CDR1 is SGHRS and CDR2 YFSETQ. The J segment lost 9 bases and the V segment lost 4 bases, leaving 8 bases of the junction unmatched. DNA of the CDR3: TGCGCCAGCAGCCCACTAGCGGGAGGAAGTGGTGAGCAGTTCTTC. It encodes CASSPLAGGSGEQFF.

This clonotype was observed many times. The CDR3 loop reads CASSKQLRQGPPYEQYF. CDR3 nucleotides: TGTGCCAGCAGCAAACAATTAAGACAAGGCCCCCCCTACGAGCAGTACTTC. The V and J genes are TRBV3-1 and TRBJ2-7, with D hard to call. The CDR3 totals 17 residues. Germline values: CDR1 LGHDT, CDR2 YNNKEL (reference sequence). V gave up 5 bases and J gave up 2 bases, with 22 bases separating them.

The table lists this clonotype with many counts. This sequence joins TRBV25-1 and TRBJ2-6; TRBD1 agrees at 11 bases. The CDR3 is 17 residues long. V lost 4 bases, J lost 0 bases, and 2 bases stayed unmatched. Germline CDR1 is MGHDK and CDR2 is SYGVNS. The CDR3 nucleotides are TGTGCCAGCAGTGCGGGGACAGGGGGCTCTGGGGCCAACGTCCTGACTTTC. Protein product: CASSAGTGGSGANVLTF.